This entry describes one TCR beta chain. Assay used: immunoSEQ multiplex PCR; TCRdb lists only in-frame clones, some missing. The sample shows 40,000 to 55,000 clones, approximately 80% of them seen only once. The data derive from a study of PD-1 blockade in classical Hodgkin lymphoma. The germline V gene has CDR1 SGHTA and CDR2 FQGTGA. The CDR3 contains 14 residues. The V end was cut by 5 bases, the J end by 3 bases, with 11 bases between. Time point here: cycle 4 day 1 (C4D1), after more than five weeks of nivolumab. Exposure to brentuximab vedotin varied, and each patient had relapsed following autologous stem cell transplantation.

The sequence was collected from a human donor with classical Hodgkin lymphoma. V and J are TRBV7-3 and TRBJ2-1; D perhaps matches TRBD2 (6 bases). Sequencing used peripheral blood mononuclear cells (PBMCs), obtained before the fourth cycle of nivolumab. This chain's CDR3 is CASSPPGVYNEQFF. The CDR3 DNA sequence: TGTGCCAGCAGCCCCCCGGGGGTCTACAATGAGCAGTTCTTC.